The source of this TCR beta chain is a study of cytotoxic CD8 clonotypes in ibrutinib-treated CLL. Across the study: Samples averaged roughly 260,000 productive templates and 90,000 to 95,000 productive rearrangements.

The CDR3 is 15 residues long. The germline gives CDR1 SGHRS, CDR2 YFSETQ. Trimming took 5 bases from V and 8 from J, leaving 20 bases between them. Measured with immunoSEQ multiplex PCR; TCRdb has only the in-frame clones, and not every one. The table includes about 200,000 clones, roughly three quarters detected once. The receptor's source is a human donor with chronic lymphocytic leukemia. The sample was PBMCs, taken after 12 months of ibrutinib treatment. The chain is built from TRBV5-1 and TRBJ2-1; tentative D call: TRBD1 (6 bases). This CDR3 reads CASRWDGTSFDEQFF. CDR3 DNA sequence: TGCGCCAGCAGATGGGACGGGACAAGTTTCGATGAGCAGTTCTTC.